Listed below are T cell receptor beta chains from one sample, sequenced in a study of Ad26.COV2.S vaccination and SARS-CoV-2 variants. Repertoires were generated with immunoSEQ multiplex PCR, while TCRdb's copy carries only in-frame clones and drops some. This repertoire shows more than 350,000 clones, 75% to 95% found once; its top ten account for 9% to 15%. The sample in question was peripheral blood, obtained in a trial of Ad26.COV2.S vaccine versus placebo. Every receptor here comes from a person between 18 and 60 years old who received the Ad26.COV2.S COVID-19 vaccine or a placebo. CDR3s include the opening cysteine and the closing phenylalanine or tryptophan. Each record gives: V gene, J gene, clone size, D gene, CDR3 length, CDR3 DNA, CDR3 protein. D genes are given only for firm matches. Where a row states a size, it is once, few, many or the class of an expanded clone; other rows omit it.

V: TRBV25-1
J: TRBJ1-2
size: -
D: -
length: 13
DNA: TGTGCCAGCTGCGGGACGTCTAACTATGGCTACACCTTC
CDR3: CASCGTSNYGYTF

V: TRBV27
J: TRBJ2-7
size: -
D: -
length: 15
DNA: TGTGCCAGCAGTTTATCTTGGACGGGTTCCTACGAGCAGTACTTC
CDR3: CASSLSWTGSYEQYF

V: TRBV27
J: TRBJ1-1
size: -
D: TRBD1
length: 12
DNA: TGTGCCAGCACTACTACAGGGGCTGAAGCTTTCTTT
CDR3: CASTTTGAEAFF

V: TRBV4-2
J: TRBJ1-5
size: -
D: -
length: 15
DNA: TGTGCCAGCAGCCAAGCGATGGTTGCGCGTCAGCCCCAGCATTTT
CDR3: CASSQAMVARQPQHF

V: TRBV19
J: TRBJ2-1
size: -
D: -
length: 16
DNA: TGTGCCAGTAGTATAGAGCAGCGAAGCTCCTACAATGAGCAGTTCTTC
CDR3: CASSIEQRSSYNEQFF

V: TRBV30
J: TRBJ1-2
size: once
D: -
length: 12
DNA: TGTGCCTGGACTAGGAGCGGGGCTGGCTACACCTTC
CDR3: CAWTRSGAGYTF

V: TRBV6-6
J: TRBJ1-1
size: -
D: -
length: 16
DNA: TGTGCCAGCAGTTTAGCGACGGGGGCTGGTGGCACTGAAGCTTTCTTT
CDR3: CASSLATGAGGTEAFF

V: TRBV7-2
J: TRBJ2-3
size: few
D: TRBD2
length: 16
DNA: TGTGCCAGCAGCTTAGGAGCGGGAGTGGTCGCAGATACGCAGTATTTT
CDR3: CASSLGAGVVADTQYF

V: TRBV19
J: TRBJ2-7
size: -
D: -
length: 16
DNA: TGTGCCAGTAGTGAACAGCGGGCTAGGAGCTCCTACGAGCAGTACTTC
CDR3: CASSEQRARSSYEQYF

V: TRBV6-6
J: TRBJ2-1
size: -
D: -
length: 16
DNA: TGTGCCAGCAGTTACTTAGGAGATCTCATCGGGAATGAGCAGTTCTTC
CDR3: CASSYLGDLIGNEQFF

V: TRBV9
J: TRBJ2-7
size: -
D: TRBD2
length: 16
DNA: TGTGCCAGCAGCGCGGGACTAGCGGGACCTTCCTACGAGCAGTACTTC
CDR3: CASSAGLAGPSYEQYF

V: TRBV5-1
J: TRBJ2-3
size: -
D: -
length: 13
DNA: TGCGCCAGCAGCTTCGGACAGACAGATACGCAGTATTTT
CDR3: CASSFGQTDTQYF

V: TRBV3-1/TRBV3-2
J: TRBJ2-3
size: -
D: TRBD2
length: 16
DNA: TGTGCCAGCAGCCAGTATGCTAGCGGGAGTACAGATACGCAGTATTTT
CDR3: CASSQYASGSTDTQYF

V: TRBV6-5
J: TRBJ1-1
size: -
D: -
length: 15
DNA: TGTGCCAGCAGTCTTCTGGGGACGGCGAACACTGAAGCTTTCTTT
CDR3: CASSLLGTANTEAFF

V: TRBV24-1
J: TRBJ2-1
size: -
D: -
length: 14
DNA: TGTGCCACCAGTGAGGGCAAGAGAACCAATGAGCAGTTCTTC
CDR3: CATSEGKRTNEQFF

V: TRBV6-5
J: TRBJ2-5
size: -
D: TRBD2
length: 15
DNA: TGTGCCAGCAGTTACGAGGGCGGGAGATCAGAGACCCAGTACTTC
CDR3: CASSYEGGRSETQYF

V: TRBV2
J: TRBJ1-2
size: -
D: TRBD1
length: 15
DNA: TGTGCCAGCAGTGAAATGGACAGGGTTGCCTATGGCTACACCTTC
CDR3: CASSEMDRVAYGYTF

V: TRBV28
J: TRBJ2-5
size: -
D: TRBD2
length: 15
DNA: TGTGCCAGCAGTCAGACTAGCGGGAGGCAAGAGACCCAGTACTTC
CDR3: CASSQTSGRQETQYF

V: TRBV30
J: TRBJ2-7
size: -
D: TRBD1
length: 15
DNA: TGTGCCTGGAGATACCCCGGACAGGGGGCGTACGAGCAGTACTTC
CDR3: CAWRYPGQGAYEQYF

V: TRBV2
J: TRBJ2-1
size: -
D: TRBD2
length: 15
DNA: TGTGCCAGCAGTCAAGGGACTAGCCAGGACAATGAGCAGTTCTTC
CDR3: CASSQGTSQDNEQFF

V: TRBV5-3
J: TRBJ2-7
size: once
D: -
length: 14
DNA: TGTGCCAGAAGCTTAGAAGAAATAAACTACGAGCAGTACTTC
CDR3: CARSLEEINYEQYF

V: TRBV6-5
J: TRBJ2-2
size: -
D: -
length: 15
DNA: TGTGCCAGCAGTTACTTCAGGGTGGGGACCGGGGAGCTGTTTTTT
CDR3: CASSYFRVGTGELFF

V: TRBV19
J: TRBJ2-7
size: -
D: -
length: 15
DNA: TGTGCCAGTAGTTCCTCGACTGGAAGCTCCTACGAGCAGTACTTC
CDR3: CASSSSTGSSYEQYF

V: TRBV5-1
J: TRBJ2-7
size: -
D: TRBD1
length: 13
DNA: TGCGCCAGCAGACCCGGGACAGGGGACGAGCAGTACTTC
CDR3: CASRPGTGDEQYF